This is a list of T cell receptor beta chains from one sample in a study of CXCR3-negative and CXCR3-positive naive CD8 T cells. One entry per CDR3 protein, without DNA, is what TCRdb gives after re-calling the 5' RACE reads. The sample table includes about 57,000 distinct CDR3 sequences. The sample consisted of memory CD8+ T cells from blood. The receptors stem from a human donor in good health. Some clones in this sample may be carry-over from other donors' samples. Both conserved end residues are part of each CDR3. Each record gives: clone size, CDR3 length, J gene, V gene, CDR3 protein. Size values are once, few and many counts, or a class for expanded clones, and some rows have none.

- | 11 | TRBJ2-1 | TRBV29-1 | CSVDRYNEQFF
- | 12 | TRBJ1-2 | TRBV29-1 | CSVLRPTGGYTF
- | 14 | TRBJ2-7 | TRBV7-3 | CASSLTGDSYEQYF
- | 15 | TRBJ2-1 | TRBV20-1 | CSARTQRGLNNEQFF
- | 16 | TRBJ2-1 | TRBV23-1 | CASKLPGLAGYNEQFF
- | 13 | TRBJ1-4 | TRBV29-1 | CSGLQGAGEKLFF
- | 15 | TRBJ2-3 | TRBV3-1 | CASSPYRTTGDTQYF
- | 14 | TRBJ1-1 | TRBV14 | CASSHLGRGAEAFF
- | 16 | TRBJ2-7 | TRBV28 | CASSRLILQGSYEQYF
- | 13 | TRBJ2-3 | TRBV29-1 | CSVVGTGTDTQYF
- | 12 | TRBJ1-1 | TRBV29-1 | CSSGGGGTEAFF
- | 15 | TRBJ2-1 | TRBV4-1 | CASSQVSGRADEQFF
- | 14 | TRBJ1-5 | TRBV6-1 | CASSEVGTGRPQHF
- | 18 | TRBJ1-6 | TRBV7-9 | CASSSDRGLESYNSPLHF
- | 14 | TRBJ2-7 | TRBV29-1 | CSVSGTGSSYEQYF
- | 12 | TRBJ2-7 | TRBV7-9 | CASSLGVREQYF
- | 11 | TRBJ2-1 | TRBV29-1 | CSVDRYGEQFF
- | 15 | TRBJ2-1 | TRBV7-9 | CASSSSTSGGPEQFF
- | 12 | TRBJ1-1 | TRBV7-2 | CASSLGRTEAFF
- | 12 | TRBJ1-2 | TRBV29-1 | CSVEYANYGYTF
- | 17 | TRBJ2-4 | TRBV6-5 | CASSPRDPGISKNIQYF
- | 14 | TRBJ1-1 | TRBV20-1 | CSAMGFGMNTEAFF
- | 17 | TRBJ2-1 | TRBV5-1 | CASSSVSDRYSYNEQFF
- | 13 | TRBJ1-2 | TRBV29-1 | CSVAGGETDGYTF
- | 13 | TRBJ2-7 | TRBV29-1 | CSVLNNWGYEQYF
- | 15 | TRBJ2-1 | TRBV7-9 | CASSSGTGGCNEQFF
- | 15 | TRBJ2-2 | TRBV14 | CASSLLAGFTGELFF
- | 15 | TRBJ1-2 | TRBV4-3 | CASSQDRDREYGYTF
- | 16 | TRBJ2-1 | TRBV15 | CATSEVAGDVPNEQFF
- | 13 | TRBJ2-7 | TRBV6-1 | CASSPSRVREQYF
medium-sized | 13 | TRBJ2-2 | TRBV7-2 | CASSLVSTGELFF
- | 11 | TRBJ1-2 | TRBV29-1 | CSVEVLYGYTF
- | 15 | TRBJ2-3 | TRBV6-5 | CASSYRSGGTDTQYF
- | 15 | TRBJ2-1 | TRBV7-9 | CASRLPGGYYNEQFF
- | 14 | TRBJ2-7 | TRBV5-1 | CASSYDLAGGEQYF
- | 12 | TRBJ1-4 | TRBV6-5 | CASSYGGEKLFF
- | 13 | TRBJ2-7 | TRBV20-1 | CSATERGIHEQYF
- | 15 | TRBJ2-4 | TRBV12-3/TRBV12-4 | CASSHERGGSGVQYF
- | 12 | TRBJ1-1 | TRBV12-3/TRBV12-4 | CAGAGASTEAFF
- | 16 | TRBJ2-3 | TRBV20-1 | CSARDGTSGPTDTQYF
- | 19 | TRBJ2-3 | TRBV7-9 | CASSTFSLVDGRSTDTQYF
- | 19 | TRBJ2-3 | TRBV24-1 | CATSDSSNTGPPSTDTQYF
- | 14 | TRBJ1-5 | TRBV5-8 | CASCPADSNQPQHF
- | 12 | TRBJ2-4 | TRBV2 | CASSGLDREPYF
- | 12 | TRBJ2-7 | TRBV28 | CASSTPGYEQYF
- | 16 | TRBJ2-7 | TRBV9 | CASSVNVGDRVNEQYF
- | 17 | TRBJ2-1 | TRBV7-9 | CASSLYLTSGRANEQFF
- | 17 | TRBJ2-2 | TRBV7-8 | CASSPKGSSPGTGELFF
- | 15 | TRBJ2-6 | TRBV6-4 | CASSDGGSGANVLTF
- | 14 | TRBJ2-7 | TRBV29-1 | CSVEGDTGLVEQYF
- | 19 | TRBJ2-3 | TRBV28 | CASSSGLAGGPLFTDTQYF
- | 16 | TRBJ2-7 | TRBV7-2 | CASSFEGSGPAYEQYF
- | 14 | TRBJ2-1 | TRBV18 | CASLEGARDNEQLF
- | 16 | TRBJ2-1 | TRBV5-1 | CASSLGAGGGSNEQFF